One and the same sample provided the 23 T cell receptor beta chains below, sequenced in a study of shared clonotypes between healthy human individuals (dated by TCRdb to between 2020 and 2021). Receptors were amplified or captured by the immunoSEQ multiplex PCR assay. In TCRdb, the immuneACCESS table is reduced to in-frame sequences with V and J assigned. These tables do not hold every clone; where another copy was compared, an unresolved V gene accounts for under half, and the others remain unexplained. In this sample the table shows about 1.5 million clones, 95% to 99% of which occur a single time. Approximately 0.44% of the sample lies in the top ten. Sequenced sample: naive CD4+ T cells sorted from blood. This specimen's cell subset or site label, interpreted: CD45RA+ positively selected. The receptors stem from a man between 25 and 39 years old in good health.

The genes are TRBV30 and TRBJ2-7; D gene uncertain. The germline V and J ends were trimmed by 4 bases and 6 bases, with 16 bases remaining between them. The CDR3 sequence is 13 residues long. Germline-derived CDR1 and CDR2 are GTSNPN and SVGIG (reference sequence). CDR3 coding DNA: TGTGCCTGGAACCCTGGGCCACTCGGCGAGCAGTACTTC. Translated: CAWNPGPLGEQYF.

The chain links TRBV7-6 to TRBJ2-7; D gene unclear. This CDR3 has 13 residues. The germline V gene has CDR1 SGHVS and CDR2 FNYEAQ. V was clipped by 2 bases and J by 0 bases, with 5 bases between them. CDR3 in amino acids: CASSLSTSYEQYF. CDR3 in DNA: TGTGCCAGCAGCTTATCGACCTCCTACGAGCAGTACTTC.

The chain has TRBV11-2 and TRBJ2-7; 12 nucleotides agree with TRBD2. The length of the CDR3 is 16 residues. Germline CDR1 SGHAT, CDR2 FQNNGV. V gave up 0 bases and J gave up 12 bases; unmatched junction bases: 12. CDR3 coding DNA: TGTGCCAGCAGCTTAGATCTTCTAGCGGGAGGGCCGAGGCTGTACTTC. It yields the protein CASSLDLLAGGPRLYF.

The V gene is TRBV5-1, the J gene TRBJ2-3; D may be TRBD2 (5 bases). V was cut by 5 bases and J by 2 bases, with 12 bases left in between. The germline V gene has CDR1 SGHRS and CDR2 YFSETQ. This CDR3 region has 14 residues. The CDR3 DNA reads as TGCGCCAGCAGTTCGTCTAGCTACACAGATACGCAGTATTTT. This gives the protein CASSSSSYTDTQYF.

This sequence joins TRBV6-1 and TRBJ2-1; D not resolved. CDR1 is MNHNS, CDR2 SASEGT, per germline. CDR3 size: 12 residues. The V end lost 5 bases, the J end lost 8 bases, and 10 bases lay between the germline ends. The CDR3 DNA reads as TGTGCCAGCAGTCCCGTACTTGATGAGCAGTTCTTC. Translated, it gives CASSPVLDEQFF.

The chain is built from TRBV4-2 and TRBJ2-1; 7 bases agree with TRBD2. The CDR3 is made up of 13 amino acids. The ends lost 0 bases at V and 15 bases at J; junction bases unmatched: 8. In germline, CDR1 is LGHNA, CDR2 YNFKEQ. The CDR3 region is CASSQDRSGRGFF. CDR3 sequence (DNA): TGTGCCAGCAGCCAAGACCGTAGCGGGCGGGGGTTCTTC.

This chain joins TRBV9 and TRBJ2-1; D gene unclear. The CDR3 extends over 13 amino acids. Between the trimmed V and J ends, which lost 0 bases and 8 bases, there was a span of 9 bases. Germline V gene lookup returns CDR1 SGDLS and CDR2 YYNGEE. CDR3 region: CASSVGRTDEQFF. The CDR3 DNA follows: TGTGCCAGCAGCGTAGGCCGGACCGATGAGCAGTTCTTC.

The chain links TRBV7-9 to TRBJ2-7; 8 bases fit TRBD2. J was trimmed by 7 bases and V by 5 bases; bases with no gene match: 10. The CDR3 has 14 residues. In germline, CDR1 is SEHNR, CDR2 FQNEAQ (reference sequence). CDR3 in DNA: TGTGCCAGCAGCCCCGGGACTAGATTGGGGGAGCAGTACTTC. Translation gives CASSPGTRLGEQYF.

The chain joins TRBV19 to TRBJ2-6; maybe TRBD1 (6 bases). This CDR3 has 17 amino acids. The V gene's germline CDR1 is LNHDA and CDR2 SQIVND (reference sequence). Trimming took off 4 bases at V and 0 bases at J, with 13 bases between the two ends. The CDR3: CASSKRGTYSGANVLTF. Here the CDR3 DNA reads TGTGCCAGTAGTAAAAGGGGGACCTACTCTGGGGCCAACGTCCTGACTTTC. Full variable domain (remainder filled in from reference TRBV19 and TRBJ2-6): DGGITQSPKYLFRKEGQNVTLSCEQNLNHDAMYWYRQDPGQGLRLIYYSQIVNDFQKGDIAEGYSVSREKKESFPLTVTSAQKNPTAFYLCASSKRGTYSGANVLTFGAGSRLTVL.

This chain joins TRBV10-3 and TRBJ2-1; D remains unclear. Looked up from germline, CDR1 is ENHRY and CDR2 is SYGVKD. The CDR3 is made up of 12 amino acids. Trimming removed 3 bases from V and 7 bases from J, with 7 bases in between. CDR3 DNA: TGTGCCATCAGTGACGCGCGAAATGAGCAGTTCTTC. It codes for CAISDARNEQFF.

This chain uses TRBV6-6 with TRBJ1-2; D is possibly TRBD1 (5 bases). Trimming shortened V by 5 bases and J by 7 bases, and 8 bases separated the two germline ends. Germline V gene sequence: CDR1 MNHNY, CDR2 SVGAGI (reference sequence). This CDR3 contains 11 residues. CDR3 nucleotides: TGTGCCAGCAGTGCAGGGTTTGGCTACACCTTC. As protein: CASSAGFGYTF.

V usage is TRBV19 and J usage is TRBJ1-4, with no clear D. Germline assignment: CDR1 LNHDA and CDR2 SQIVND (reference sequence). Between the trimmed V and J ends, which lost 4 bases and 13 bases, there was a span of 22 bases. This CDR3 has 15 residues. The CDR3 sequence: CASSKGTLPGRGLFF. The CDR3 DNA is TGTGCCAGTAGTAAAGGCACGCTTCCCGGGCGGGGACTGTTTTTT.

This clone was seen just once. The chain combines TRBV6-5 with TRBJ2-7; 9 bases line up with TRBD1. Germline lookup yields CDR1 MNHEY and CDR2 SVGAGI. The ends lost 0 bases at V and 5 bases at J; junction bases unmatched: 8. The CDR3 consists of 16 residues. The CDR3 DNA sequence: TGTGCCAGCAGTTACTCGAAGGGACAGGGCGGACACGAGCAGTACTTC. It translates to CASSYSKGQGGHEQYF.

The chain employs TRBV5-1 and TRBJ2-3; 8 positions agree with TRBD1. The CDR3 loop spans 16 amino acids. Germline V gene sequence: CDR1 SGHRS, CDR2 YFSETQ. V lost 5 bases to trimming and J lost 6 bases; unmatched junction nucleotides: 14. The CDR3 protein is CASRDGQGPPEDTQYF. As DNA, the CDR3 is TGCGCCAGCAGGGACGGACAGGGACCACCCGAGGATACGCAGTATTTT.

The chain links TRBV19 to TRBJ2-3; D assignment may be TRBD1 or TRBD2 (5 bases each). The CDR3 has 15 residues. The ends were cut back, 6 bases at V and 5 bases at J, with 18 bases in the middle. The germline gives CDR1 LNHDA, CDR2 SQIVND (reference sequence). The CDR3 loop reads CASRTGTAGRDTQYF. In DNA form, the CDR3 reads TGTGCCAGTAGAACCGGGACGGCAGGTAGAGATACGCAGTATTTT.

This clone has a single count. The chain has TRBV5-1 and TRBJ2-5; TRBD1 or TRBD2 may be the D gene (5 bases each). Looked up from germline, CDR1 is SGHRS and CDR2 is YFSETQ. Trimming removed 6 bases at V and 3 bases at J, with 18 bases between. This CDR3 contains 15 residues. Here the CDR3 reads CASKDLSGGEETQYF. The CDR3 coding sequence is TGCGCCAGCAAGGATCTCTCTGGGGGAGAAGAGACCCAGTACTTC.

This clone came up once. The rearrangement uses TRBV10-2 and TRBJ1-5; D not certain. CDR1 and CDR2 (germline): WSHSY, SAAADI. Trimming stripped 0 bases from V and 4 bases from J, with 7 bases between. The CDR3 consists of 14 residues. The CDR3 protein is CASSESTQNQPQHF. CDR3 nucleotides: TGCGCCAGCAGTGAGTCGACCCAGAATCAGCCCCAGCATTTT.

This chain joins TRBV6-1 and TRBJ2-1, with D tentatively TRBD2 (6 bases). V was pared by 8 bases and J by 3 bases, with 8 bases between. The germline V gene has CDR1 MNHNS and CDR2 SASEGT. The CDR3 consists of 12 residues. The CDR3 spells CASGEVYNEQFF. The CDR3 nucleotides read TGTGCCAGCGGGGAGGTCTACAATGAGCAGTTCTTC.

The CDR3 reads CASRSTDRGQTQYF. The CDR3 DNA is TGCGCCAGCAGAAGTACCGACAGGGGACAGACCCAGTACTTC. The chain employs TRBV10-2 and TRBJ2-5; 8 positions match TRBD1. The germline gives CDR1 WSHSY, CDR2 SAAADI. The CDR3 consists of 14 residues. With V trimmed by 6 bases and J by 6 bases, 9 bases remained unmatched.

V gene TRBV19 combines with J gene TRBJ1-5; unclear D gene. Trimming stripped 7 bases from V and 6 bases from J, with 10 bases between. There are 12 residues in the CDR3. Germline V lookup: CDR1 LNHDA, CDR2 SQIVND (reference sequence). CDR3 residues: CASTLRGQPQHF. In DNA form, the CDR3 reads TGTGCCAGTACCCTGCGAGGTCAGCCCCAGCATTTT.

The chain uses TRBV19 and TRBJ1-1, with 7 bases aligning to TRBD1. This CDR3 region has 16 residues. Trimming cost V 3 bases and J 1 base; bases outside gene matches: 8. CDR1 is LNHDA, CDR2 SQIVND, per germline (reference sequence). The CDR3 reads CASSIGRGLRNTEAFF. DNA of the CDR3: TGTGCCAGTAGTATCGGGAGGGGGCTGCGGAACACTGAAGCTTTCTTT.

The gene calls are TRBV18 and TRBJ1-3; a weak D match, TRBD1 (5 bases). V was clipped by 3 bases and J by 0 bases, with 12 bases between them. Germline lookup yields CDR1 KGHSH and CDR2 LQKENI. The CDR3 extends over 16 amino acids. The chain's CDR3 is CASSPNQGNSGNTIYF. CDR3 DNA: TGTGCCAGCTCACCGAACCAGGGTAACTCTGGAAACACCATATATTTT.

With respect to this clone: Additional DNA sequences in this sample encode the identical CDR3. The J gene is TRBJ2-1, the V gene TRBV9; D remains unclear. Trimming pared 0 bases from V and 3 bases from J, leaving 7 bases between. Looked up from germline, CDR1 is SGDLS and CDR2 is YYNGEE. This CDR3 is 14 amino acids long. The CDR3 spells CASSVGGDYNEQFF. The CDR3 DNA sequence: TGTGCCAGCAGCGTAGGGGGTGACTACAATGAGCAGTTCTTC.